This TCR beta chain was captured in a study of blood T cells in healthy people across ages. The length of the CDR3 is 15 residues. Trimming cost V 7 bases and J 2 bases; bases outside gene matches: 11. Germline V gene lookup returns CDR1 MNHEY and CDR2 SVGEGT. A second PCR of 7 to 11 cycles used a sample-barcoded 5' primer and a J-beta primer mix. TCRdb re-called the 5' RACE reads through MiXCR, storing one row per CDR3 protein. This table holds approximately 850,000 distinct CDR3 sequences, under 45% found once. Per-sample yields of isolated PBMCs were at least 7 million. A remark on this clonotype: Its cognate antigen is unknown.

Broader study findings: Older age coincided with a roughly linear decline in TCR beta diversity per million T cells.

Specimen: blood. This rearrangement joins TRBV6-2 or TRBV6-3 to TRBJ2-7; TRBD1 matches at 7 bases. The receptor was derived from a man in his sixties in good health. Here the CDR3 reads CASTYRGASTYEQYF. As DNA, the CDR3 is TGTGCCAGCACCTACAGGGGAGCGTCTACCTACGAGCAGTACTTC.